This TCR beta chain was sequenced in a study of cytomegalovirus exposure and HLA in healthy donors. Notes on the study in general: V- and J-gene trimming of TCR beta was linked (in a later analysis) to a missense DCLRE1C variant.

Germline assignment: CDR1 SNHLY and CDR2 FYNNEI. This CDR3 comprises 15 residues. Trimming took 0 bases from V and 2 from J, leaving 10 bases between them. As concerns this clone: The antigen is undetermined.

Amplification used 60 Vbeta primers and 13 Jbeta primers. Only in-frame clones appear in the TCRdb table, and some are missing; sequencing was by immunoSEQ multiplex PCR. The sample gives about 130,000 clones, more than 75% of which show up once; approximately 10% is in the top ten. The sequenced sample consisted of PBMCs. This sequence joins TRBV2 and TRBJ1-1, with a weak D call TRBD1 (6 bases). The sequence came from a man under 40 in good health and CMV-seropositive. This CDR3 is CASSEAGTINTEAFF. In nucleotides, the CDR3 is TGTGCCAGCAGTGAAGCCGGGACAATTAACACTGAAGCTTTCTTT.